This T cell receptor (beta chain) was found in a study of T cell responses to AZD1222 COVID-19 vaccine. From germline, CDR1 is MDHEN and CDR2 SYDVKM. V shed 5 bases and J 0 bases; nucleotides not matched to a gene: 9. This CDR3 has 17 amino acids. Findings of the study overall: Mapped onto spike, vaccine-associated CD4 TCRs spanned it and were dominant at 160-218 and 743-854. Just 5 to 7 AZD1222 recipients were seropositive at baseline.

Clones were read by immunoSEQ multiplex PCR, and TCRdb kept only the in-frame ones, dropping some. The sample includes roughly 120,000 clones, around 90% of them seen just once. On this clone: The target antigen is unknown.

The gene calls are TRBV28 and TRBJ1-1; 10 bases align to TRBD1. This sample comprised peripheral blood, obtained 28 days after the second dose of the MenACWY control vaccine. The receptor was isolated from an adult who received the MenACWY meningococcal vaccine as a control. This CDR3 reads CASSPPGQGLVNTEAFF. For the CDR3, the DNA is TGTGCCAGCAGTCCTCCGGGACAGGGGTTGGTGAACACTGAAGCTTTCTTT.